The next 25 T cell receptor beta chains were all read from a single sample in a study of T cells in Graves' hyperthyroidism and ophthalmopathy. From RNA transcripts, TCR beta CDR3 regions were amplified. The primer set for the first-round RT-PCR of the TCR CDR3 was HTBI. TCRdb recomputed calls from the multiplex PCR reads with MiXCR, one row per CDR3 protein. The table has nearly 600,000 distinct CDR3 sequences, approximately 14% seen once. Sample: blood. The receptors come from a woman aged 25-40 years with Graves' hyperthyroidism that later progressed to Graves' ophthalmopathy.

This clonotype was picked up many times. The chain links TRBV6-1 to TRBJ2-7; 10 bases line up with TRBD1. Germline lookup yields CDR1 MNHNS and CDR2 SASEGT. J lost 4 bases, V lost 7 bases, and 10 bases had no gene match. The CDR3 covers 15 residues. Here the CDR3 reads CASNDPGQGSYEQYF. CDR3 bases: TGTGCCAGCAACGACCCGGGACAGGGGTCTTACGAGCAGTACTTC.

This clonotype was picked up many times. The chain has TRBV12-3 or TRBV12-4 and TRBJ2-3; 13 nucleotides agree with TRBD2. The CDR3 loop spans 16 amino acids. After removal of 6 bases from V and 2 bases from J, the junction contained 5 bases not matched to a gene. The CDR3 here is CASRLGLAGFTDTQYF. The CDR3 DNA follows: TGTGCCAGCAGGCTGGGACTAGCGGGGTTCACAGATACGCAGTATTTT.

There are many counts of this clonotype. V is TRBV28 and J is TRBJ1-4; 7 nucleotides agree with TRBD1. Unmatched junction bases numbered 11, after V lost 4 bases and J lost 0 bases. The germline V gene has CDR1 MDHEN and CDR2 SYDVKM. The CDR3 is made up of 18 amino acids. CDR3 nucleotides: TGTGCCAGCAGTTCCGCCCGGGGACAGCCTCCAACTAATGAAAAACTGTTTTTT. It codes for CASSSARGQPPTNEKLFF.

This clonotype was counted ten times or more. V is TRBV30 and J is TRBJ1-2, with 8 bases that match TRBD1. The J segment lost 2 bases and the V segment lost 2 bases, leaving 4 bases of the junction unmatched. The CDR3 totals 14 residues. Germline values: CDR1 GTSNPN, CDR2 SVGIG (reference sequence). CDR3 amino acids: CAWSPDRANYGYTF. The CDR3 DNA is TGTGCCTGGAGTCCGGACAGGGCGAACTATGGCTACACCTTC.

Many counts were recorded for this clonotype. J is TRBJ1-1 and V is TRBV5-6; D is ambiguous. This CDR3 region has 13 residues. CDR1 and CDR2 from the germline V gene are SGHDT and YYEEEE. Trimming stripped 2 bases from V and 10 bases from J, with 15 bases between. Here the CDR3 DNA reads TGTGCCAGCAGCTTTTCAGGAGCCCGGGGAGCTTTCTTT. Its protein product is CASSFSGARGAFF.

This clonotype appeared many times. The gene calls are TRBV11-2 and TRBJ1-1; no definite D call. Germline V gene lookup returns CDR1 SGHAT and CDR2 FQNNGV. The germline V and J ends were trimmed by 5 bases and 6 bases, with 16 bases remaining between them. The CDR3 has 14 residues. The CDR3 region has the DNA TGTGCCAGCAGCCCCTACCGGCCGGGGTCTGAAGCTTTCTTT. As protein: CASSPYRPGSEAFF.

This clonotype was seen ten or more times. This rearrangement joins TRBV20-1 to TRBJ2-4; the match to TRBD2 covers 7 bases. V was clipped by 3 bases and J by 0 bases; unmatched bases: 2. The germline gives CDR1 DFQATT, CDR2 SNEGSKA (reference sequence). The CDR3 contains 14 residues. The CDR3 bases are TGCAGTGCTAGGCGGGAGCTAGCCAAAAACATTCAGTACTTC. Translated: CSARRELAKNIQYF.

At least ten counts were recorded for this clonotype. CDR3 amino acids: CAISEGGVVEAFF. The DNA for the CDR3 is TGTGCCATCAGTGAGGGAGGAGTCGTCGAAGCTTTCTTT. This chain connects TRBV10-3 to TRBJ1-1; D is uncertain. The CDR3 is made up of 13 amino acids. Germline CDR1 ENHRY, CDR2 SYGVKD. Trimming took off 2 bases at V and 8 bases at J, with 12 bases between the two ends.

This clonotype was recorded many times. DNA for the CDR3: TGTGCCAGCAGTGGCGGGACACCCTCTGGGGCCAACGTCCTGACTTTC. This translates into CASSGGTPSGANVLTF. The chain employs TRBV6-1 and TRBJ2-6; D possibly uses TRBD1 or TRBD2 (6 bases each). Trimming removed 4 bases from V and 0 bases from J, with 10 bases in between. This CDR3 comprises 16 residues. The V gene's germline CDR1 is MNHNS and CDR2 SASEGT.

A note on this clonotype: This may be a read error, as it is one base from a much larger clone. The chain joins TRBV3-1 to TRBJ1-4; D gene unclear. The CDR3 contains 13 residues. V lost 8 bases to trimming and J lost 5 bases, with 12 bases between them. In germline, CDR1 is LGHDT, CDR2 YNNKEL (reference sequence). The CDR3 region has the DNA TGTGCCAGCCTGGGCAGTCGAAATGAAAAACTGTTTTTT. It encodes CASLGSRNEKLFF.

The genes are TRBV28 and TRBJ2-7, with 8 bases identical to TRBD2. This CDR3 spans 15 amino acids. With V trimmed by 4 bases and J by 5 bases, 10 bases remained unmatched. CDR1 and CDR2 from the germline V gene are MDHEN and SYDVKM. The DNA of the CDR3 is TGTGCCAGCAGTTCCCCCCGGGGGGGTGGCGACGAGCAGTACTTC. This encodes CASSSPRGGGDEQYF.

This clonotype appeared many times. The chain has TRBV30 and TRBJ2-7; D perhaps matches TRBD1 (5 bases). The germline V gene encodes CDR1 GTSNPN and CDR2 SVGIG (reference sequence). The V and J ends lost 5 bases and 3 bases respectively, with 8 bases between them. CDR3 size: 11 residues. CDR3 sequence: CAWDRGYEQYF. The CDR3 DNA follows: TGTGCCTGGGATAGGGGCTACGAGCAGTACTTC.

This clonotype appeared many times. V is TRBV7-9 and J is TRBJ2-1; 11 bases map to TRBD2. This CDR3 comprises 16 residues. Unmatched junction bases numbered 8, after V lost 1 base and J lost 9 bases. Germline-derived CDR1 and CDR2 are SEHNR and FQNEAQ (reference sequence). CDR3 DNA sequence: TGTGCCAGCAGCTTAGGCCTAGCGGGAGGAGGGAGTGAGCAGTTCTTC. As protein: CASSLGLAGGGSEQFF. Filled out from reference TRBV7-9 and TRBJ2-1, the complete variable domain reads DTGVSQNPRHKITKRGQNVTFRCDPISEHNRLYWYRQTLGQGPEFLTYFQNEAQLEKSRLLSDRFSAERPKGSFSTLEIQRTEQGDSAMYLCASSLGLAGGGSEQFFGPGTRLTVL.

This clonotype has just a few counts. V gene TRBV6-5 combines with J gene TRBJ2-7, with D possibly being TRBD2 (6 bases). The germline V and J ends were trimmed by 0 bases and 5 bases, with 17 bases remaining between them. The CDR3 is 16 amino acids. The V gene's germline CDR1 is MNHEY and CDR2 SVGAGI. Here the CDR3 reads CASSYSRVGSPNEQYF. In DNA form, the CDR3 reads TGTGCCAGCAGTTACTCGCGGGTCGGGAGTCCCAACGAGCAGTACTTC.

This clonotype was recorded at least ten times. V gene TRBV28 combines with J gene TRBJ2-1, with TRBD2 identical over 8 bases. Germline CDR1 reads MDHEN; CDR2 reads SYDVKM. The V gene end was trimmed by 7 bases and the J gene end by 2 bases; junction bases not matched to a gene: 10. CDR3 length equals 16 residues. In nucleotides, the CDR3 is TGTGCCAGCACCTTTGAGGCGGGAGGACCCTACAATGAGCAGTTCTTC. Translation: CASTFEAGGPYNEQFF.

The chain has TRBV19 and TRBJ2-2, with D unresolved. The CDR3 is 14 residues long. V lost 6 bases, J lost 1 base, and 9 bases lay in between. Germline assignment: CDR1 LNHDA and CDR2 SQIVND (reference sequence). CDR3 amino acids: CASRLEMNTGELFF. The CDR3, as DNA: TGTGCCAGTAGGTTAGAAATGAACACCGGGGAGCTGTTTTTT.

CDR3: CSARRTQNTGELFF. CDR3 sequence (DNA): TGCAGTGCTAGAAGGACACAGAACACCGGGGAGCTGTTTTTT. This sequence joins TRBV20-1 and TRBJ2-2; TRBD1 is a possible D gene (5 bases). The V and J ends lost 2 bases and 1 base respectively, with 8 bases between them. Germline loops: CDR1 DFQATT, CDR2 SNEGSKA (reference sequence). The CDR3 is 14 residues long.

The J gene is TRBJ1-1, the V gene TRBV2; D possibly corresponds to TRBD1 (5 bases). The V gene's germline CDR1 is SNHLY and CDR2 FYNNEI. The V end lost 6 bases, the J end lost 0 bases, and 23 bases lay between the germline ends. The CDR3 has 18 residues. CDR3 residues: CASSLVASGASMNTEAFF. The CDR3 DNA sequence: TGTGCCAGCAGCTTAGTGGCATCTGGGGCCTCCATGAACACTGAAGCTTTCTTT.

This clonotype was seen at least ten times. The chain couples TRBV10-3 to TRBJ2-1; 12 positions agree with TRBD2. There are 16 residues in the CDR3. Germline V CDR1 and CDR2: ENHRY, SYGVKD. V dropped 6 bases and J dropped 0; count of bases not matched to a gene: 3. The CDR3 spells CAIRKTSGSSYNEQFF. In DNA form, the CDR3 reads TGTGCCATCAGGAAGACTAGCGGGAGCTCCTACAATGAGCAGTTCTTC.

This clonotype was recorded a few times. This chain connects TRBV20-1 to TRBJ2-3, with D perhaps TRBD1 or TRBD2 (6 bases each). CDR1 and CDR2 from the germline V gene are DFQATT and SNEGSKA (reference sequence). The CDR3 has 15 amino acids. V shed 3 bases and J shed 1 base, with 14 bases lying between them. CDR3 protein: CSARPSGGRTDTQYF. The CDR3 region has the DNA TGCAGTGCTAGGCCCTCCGGGGGCCGCACAGATACGCAGTATTTT.

This clonotype came up many times. The chain couples TRBV12-3 or TRBV12-4 to TRBJ2-7; the match to TRBD2 covers 14 bases. The V segment lost 6 bases and the J segment 7 bases; nucleotides outside the gene matches: 5. CDR3 length: 14 residues. The CDR3 loop is CASRQTSGRGEQYF. The DNA for the CDR3 is TGTGCCAGCAGGCAGACTAGCGGGAGGGGGGAGCAGTACTTC.

Ten or more counts support this clonotype. CDR3 DNA: TGTGCCAGCAGCCAACGCGCGCGAAGCTACGAGCAGTACTTC. This sequence encodes CASSQRARSYEQYF. The V call is TRBV14, the J call TRBJ2-7, with unresolved D. V was pared by 2 bases and J by 3 bases, with 11 bases between. CDR1 and CDR2 from the germline V gene are SGHDN and FVKESK. The CDR3 covers 14 residues.

This clonotype was detected ten times or more. This sequence joins TRBV27 and TRBJ1-3, with a tentative D call TRBD1 (5 bases). Trimming cost V 6 bases and J 4 bases, with 13 bases left between them. CDR3 length: 14 amino acids. CDR1 is MNHEY, CDR2 SMNVEV, per germline (reference sequence). The CDR3 sequence is CASRDTGRGNTIYF. The CDR3 bases are TGTGCCAGCAGGGACACCGGAAGAGGAAACACCATATATTTT.

There are many counts of this clonotype. The gene calls are TRBV2 and TRBJ2-3; the D is unclear. Trimming removed 7 bases at V and 2 bases at J, with 10 bases between. The CDR3 has 13 residues. Per germline, CDR1 SNHLY and CDR2 FYNNEI. The CDR3 protein is CASTGGSTDTQYF. The CDR3 coding sequence is TGTGCCAGCACGGGCGGCTCCACAGATACGCAGTATTTT.

This clonotype was detected ten times or more. The chain's CDR3 is CASSLSDSNQPQHF. CDR3 nucleotides: TGTGCCAGCAGTTTATCAGATAGCAATCAGCCCCAGCATTTT. The chain combines TRBV28 with TRBJ1-5; D unresolved. V was pared by 1 base and J by 0 bases, with 4 bases between. Per the germline V gene, CDR1 is MDHEN and CDR2 is SYDVKM. The CDR3 is 14 amino acids. The whole variable domain, remainder taken from reference TRBV28 and TRBJ1-5, is DVKVTQSSRYLVKRTGEKVFLECVQDMDHENMFWYRQDPGLGLRLIYFSYDVKMKEKGDIPEGYSVSREKKERFSLILESASTNQTSMYLCASSLSDSNQPQHFGDGTRLSIL.